This T cell receptor (beta chain) was observed in a study of blood T cell repertoires in COVID-19. This CDR3 has 12 amino acids. Trimming left V 2 bases short and J 5 bases short, with 7 bases between. Germline-derived CDR1 and CDR2 are SGHRS and YFSETQ. Measured with immunoSEQ multiplex PCR; TCRdb has only the in-frame clones, and not every one. The data hold fewer than 250,000 clones, with approximately 85% observed a single time. Sequencing was performed on PBMCs or T cells enriched from blood (not recorded which). The chain combines TRBV5-1 with TRBJ2-5; no reliable D call. The TCR was taken from a woman aged 45-65 years with acute COVID-19. The CDR3 coding sequence is TGCGCCAGCAGCTTTTTGTCGGAGACCCAGTACTTC. Protein: CASSFLSETQYF.